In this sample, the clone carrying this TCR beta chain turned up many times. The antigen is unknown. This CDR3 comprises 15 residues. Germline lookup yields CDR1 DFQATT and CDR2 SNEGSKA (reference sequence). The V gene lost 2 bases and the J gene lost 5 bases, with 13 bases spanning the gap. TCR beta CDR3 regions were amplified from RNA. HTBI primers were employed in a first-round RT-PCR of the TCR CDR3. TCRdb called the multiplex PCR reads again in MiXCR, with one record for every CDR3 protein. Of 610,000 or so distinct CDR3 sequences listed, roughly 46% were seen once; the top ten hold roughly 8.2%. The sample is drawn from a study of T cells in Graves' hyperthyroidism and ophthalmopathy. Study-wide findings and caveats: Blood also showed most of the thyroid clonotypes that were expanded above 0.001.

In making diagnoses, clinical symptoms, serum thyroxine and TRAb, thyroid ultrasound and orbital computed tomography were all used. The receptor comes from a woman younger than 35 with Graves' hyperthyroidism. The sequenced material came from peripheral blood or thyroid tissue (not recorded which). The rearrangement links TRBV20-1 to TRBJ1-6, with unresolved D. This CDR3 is CSARPNSGDNSPLHF. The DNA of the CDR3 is TGCAGTGCTAGACCTAACAGTGGGGATAATTCACCCCTCCACTTT.